This T cell receptor beta chain was sequenced during a study of sequential checkpoint blockade in melanoma. Stated treatment: randomized to nivolumab then ipilimumab (arm A) or the reverse (arm B). No patient had prior DNA-damaging chemotherapy. This clone was observed once. The assay was immunoSEQ multiplex PCR, and TCRdb's table has in-frame clones only and misses some. Among more than 30,000 clones listed, 30% to 35% were seen once. V dropped 1 base and J dropped 1 base, with 7 bases sitting between them. This CDR3 contains 14 residues. Germline V lookup: CDR1 KGHSH, CDR2 LQKENI. Sequencing used tumor tissue (inferred from file names), obtained from a patient given nivolumab and ipilimumab in sequence. This receptor was obtained from a human donor with melanoma. This chain links TRBV18 with TRBJ2-5, with D possibly being TRBD1 (5 bases). Here the CDR3 reads CASSPRQGQETQYF. The DNA for the CDR3 is TGTGCCAGCTCACCACGTCAGGGCCAAGAGACCCAGTACTTC.